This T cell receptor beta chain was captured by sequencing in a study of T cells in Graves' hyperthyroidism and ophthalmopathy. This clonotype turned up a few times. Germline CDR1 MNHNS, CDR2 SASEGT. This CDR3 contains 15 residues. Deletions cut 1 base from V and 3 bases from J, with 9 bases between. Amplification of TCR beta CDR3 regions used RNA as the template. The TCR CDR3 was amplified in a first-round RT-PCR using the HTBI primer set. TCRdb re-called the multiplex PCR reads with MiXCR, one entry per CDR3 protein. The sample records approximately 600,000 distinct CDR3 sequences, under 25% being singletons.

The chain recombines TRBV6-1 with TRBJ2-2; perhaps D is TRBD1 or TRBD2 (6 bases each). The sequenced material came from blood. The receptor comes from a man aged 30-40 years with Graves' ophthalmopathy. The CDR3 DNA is TGTGCCAGCAGTGAAGTGGGGGGCTACACCGGGGAGCTGTTTTTT. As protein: CASSEVGGYTGELFF.